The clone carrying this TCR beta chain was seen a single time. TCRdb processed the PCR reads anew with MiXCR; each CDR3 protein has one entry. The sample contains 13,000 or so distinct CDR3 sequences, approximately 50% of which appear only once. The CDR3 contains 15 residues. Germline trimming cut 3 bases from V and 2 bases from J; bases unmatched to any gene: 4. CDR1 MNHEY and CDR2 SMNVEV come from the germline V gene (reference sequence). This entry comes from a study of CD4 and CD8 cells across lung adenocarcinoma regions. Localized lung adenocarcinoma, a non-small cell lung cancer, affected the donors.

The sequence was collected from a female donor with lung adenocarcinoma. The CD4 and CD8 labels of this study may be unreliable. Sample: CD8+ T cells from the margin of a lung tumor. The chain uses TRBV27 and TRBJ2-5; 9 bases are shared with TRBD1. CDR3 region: CASSLGQGSQETQYF. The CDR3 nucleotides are TGTGCCAGCAGTTTGGGACAGGGCTCACAAGAGACCCAGTACTTC.